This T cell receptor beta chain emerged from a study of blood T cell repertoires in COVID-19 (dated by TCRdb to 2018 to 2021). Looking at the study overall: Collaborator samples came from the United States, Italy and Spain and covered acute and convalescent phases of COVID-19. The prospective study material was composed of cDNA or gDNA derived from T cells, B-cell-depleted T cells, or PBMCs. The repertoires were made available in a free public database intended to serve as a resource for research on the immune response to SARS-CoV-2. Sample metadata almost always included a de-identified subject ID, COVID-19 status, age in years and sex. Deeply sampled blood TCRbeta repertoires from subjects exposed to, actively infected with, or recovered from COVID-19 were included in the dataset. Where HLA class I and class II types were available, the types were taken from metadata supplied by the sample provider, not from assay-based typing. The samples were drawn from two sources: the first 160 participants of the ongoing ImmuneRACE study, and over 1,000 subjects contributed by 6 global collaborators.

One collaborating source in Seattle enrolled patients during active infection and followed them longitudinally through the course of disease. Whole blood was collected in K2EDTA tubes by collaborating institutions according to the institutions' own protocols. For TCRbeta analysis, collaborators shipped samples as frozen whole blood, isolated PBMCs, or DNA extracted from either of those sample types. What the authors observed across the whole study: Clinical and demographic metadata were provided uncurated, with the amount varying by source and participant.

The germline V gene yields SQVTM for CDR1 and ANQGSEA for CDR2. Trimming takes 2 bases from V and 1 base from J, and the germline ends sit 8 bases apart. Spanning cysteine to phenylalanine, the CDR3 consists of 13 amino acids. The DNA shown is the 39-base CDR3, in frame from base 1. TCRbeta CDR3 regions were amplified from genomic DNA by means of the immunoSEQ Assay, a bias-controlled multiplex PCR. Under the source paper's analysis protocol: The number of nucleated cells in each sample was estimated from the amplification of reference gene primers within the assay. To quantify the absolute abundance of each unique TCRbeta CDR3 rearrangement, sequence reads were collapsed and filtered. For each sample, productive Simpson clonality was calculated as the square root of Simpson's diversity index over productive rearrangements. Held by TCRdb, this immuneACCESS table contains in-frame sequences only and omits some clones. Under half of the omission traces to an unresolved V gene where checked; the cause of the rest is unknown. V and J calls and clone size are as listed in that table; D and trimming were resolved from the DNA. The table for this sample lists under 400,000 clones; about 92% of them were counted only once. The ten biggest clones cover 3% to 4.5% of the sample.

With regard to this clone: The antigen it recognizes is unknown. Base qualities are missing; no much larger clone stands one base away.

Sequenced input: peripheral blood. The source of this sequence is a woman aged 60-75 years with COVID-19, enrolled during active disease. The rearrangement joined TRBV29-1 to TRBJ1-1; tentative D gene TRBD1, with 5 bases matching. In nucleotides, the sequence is TGCAGCGTTGAAAACAGGAGGAACACTGAAGCTTTCTTT. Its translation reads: CSVENRRNTEAFF.